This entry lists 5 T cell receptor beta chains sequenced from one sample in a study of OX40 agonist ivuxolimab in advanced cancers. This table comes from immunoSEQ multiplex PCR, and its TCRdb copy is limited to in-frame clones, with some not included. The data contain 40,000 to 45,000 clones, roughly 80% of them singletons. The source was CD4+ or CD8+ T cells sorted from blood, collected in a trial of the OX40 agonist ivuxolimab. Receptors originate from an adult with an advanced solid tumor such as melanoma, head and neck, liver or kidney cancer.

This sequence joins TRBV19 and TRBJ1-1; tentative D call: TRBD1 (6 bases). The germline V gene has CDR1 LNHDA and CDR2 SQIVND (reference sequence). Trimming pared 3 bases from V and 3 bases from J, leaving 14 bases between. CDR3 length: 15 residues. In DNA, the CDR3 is TGTGCCAGTAGTATTGGGGGCGCGATTGACACTGAAGCTTTCTTT. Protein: CASSIGGAIDTEAFF. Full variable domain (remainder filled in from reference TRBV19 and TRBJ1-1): DGGITQSPKYLFRKEGQNVTLSCEQNLNHDAMYWYRQDPGQGLRLIYYSQIVNDFQKGDIAEGYSVSREKKESFPLTVTSAQKNPTAFYLCASSIGGAIDTEAFFGQGTRLTVV.

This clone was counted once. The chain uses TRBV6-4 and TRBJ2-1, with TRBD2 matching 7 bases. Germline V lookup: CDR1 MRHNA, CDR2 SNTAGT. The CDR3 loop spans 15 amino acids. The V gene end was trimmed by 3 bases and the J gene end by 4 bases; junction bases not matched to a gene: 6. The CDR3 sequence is CASSDIRDYYNEQFF. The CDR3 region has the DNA TGTGCCAGCAGTGATATCCGGGACTATTACAATGAGCAGTTCTTC.

The CDR3 region has the DNA TGTGCCACCTCGACAGGGACTTTCGCGAGAGTAAATGGCTACACCTTC. It is translated as CATSTGTFARVNGYTF. The chain joins TRBV19 to TRBJ1-2; 7 bases agree with TRBD1. In germline, CDR1 is LNHDA, CDR2 SQIVND (reference sequence). The V gene end was trimmed by 10 bases and the J gene end by 6 bases; junction bases not matched to a gene: 20. CDR3 length equals 16 residues.

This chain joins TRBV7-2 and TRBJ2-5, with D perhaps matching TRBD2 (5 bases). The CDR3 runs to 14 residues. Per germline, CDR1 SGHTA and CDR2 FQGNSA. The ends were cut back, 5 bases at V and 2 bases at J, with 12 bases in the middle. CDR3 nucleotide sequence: TGTGCCAGCAGCCGAAAACCGGGACAAGAGACCCAGTACTTC. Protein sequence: CASSRKPGQETQYF.

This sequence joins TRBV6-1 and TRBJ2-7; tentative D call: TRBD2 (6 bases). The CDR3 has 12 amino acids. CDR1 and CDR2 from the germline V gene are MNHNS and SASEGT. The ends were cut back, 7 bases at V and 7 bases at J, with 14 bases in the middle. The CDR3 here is CASTSDRGEQYF. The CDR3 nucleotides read TGTGCCAGCACTTCGGACCGGGGGGAGCAGTACTTC.